This T cell receptor beta chain was sequenced in a study of blood T cells in healthy people across ages. Next came a second PCR, run for roughly 6 to 11 cycles, which used a sample-barcoded 5' primer along with a J-beta primer mix. TCRdb processed the 5' RACE reads anew with MiXCR; each CDR3 protein has one entry. Of about 780,000 distinct CDR3 sequences in the sample, around 50% are singletons; the top ten hold roughly 18%. V was pared by 2 bases and J by 3 bases, with 11 bases between. This CDR3 region has 15 residues. This receptor was taken from a man older than 75 in good health. The rearrangement uses TRBV12-3 or TRBV12-4 and TRBJ1-5, with D hard to call. Specimen: blood. The CDR3 sequence: CASSLIDRNNQPQHF. The CDR3 DNA follows: TGTGCCAGCAGTTTAATTGACCGAAACAATCAGCCCCAGCATTTT.